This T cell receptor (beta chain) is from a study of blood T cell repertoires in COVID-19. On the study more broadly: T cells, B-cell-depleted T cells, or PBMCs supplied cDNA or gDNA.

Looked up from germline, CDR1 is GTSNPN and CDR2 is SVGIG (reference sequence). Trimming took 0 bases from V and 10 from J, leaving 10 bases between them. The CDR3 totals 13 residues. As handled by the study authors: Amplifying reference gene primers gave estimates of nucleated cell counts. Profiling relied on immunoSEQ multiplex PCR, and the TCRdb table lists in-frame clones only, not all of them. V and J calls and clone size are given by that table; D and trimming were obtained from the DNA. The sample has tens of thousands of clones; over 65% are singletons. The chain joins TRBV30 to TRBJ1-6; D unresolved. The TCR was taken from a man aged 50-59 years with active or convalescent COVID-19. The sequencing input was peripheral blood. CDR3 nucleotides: TGTGCCTGGAGTGTACAGCTCAGGTCACCCCTCCACTTT. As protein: CAWSVQLRSPLHF.